This T cell receptor beta chain emerged from a study of regulatory T cells in long-lasting Graves disease. Study-level findings and limits: The sample size was small, and this may have reduced accuracy. Relative to new patients (approximately 1,000), persistent patients exhibited greater sharing of public clonotypes (more than 2,500). Persistent Graves' cases showed lower TCR diversity than newly diagnosed cases.

The V end was cut by 6 bases, the J end by 10 bases, with 25 bases between. The germline V gene encodes CDR1 MDHEN and CDR2 SYDVKM. The CDR3 has 16 residues. Time point of the sample: newly diagnosed GD, antithyroid drugs for less than 3 months. From RNA extracted from PBMCs, the TCR library was made. This clonotype occurred a few times. Its antigen is undetermined. For TCR beta, libraries came from iRepertoire HTBI primers and Arm-PCR of CDR3 regions. TCRdb re-derived calls from the multiplex PCR reads in MiXCR, one entry per CDR3 protein. This table holds under 450,000 distinct CDR3 sequences, 15% to 20% found once. The same sample was also used in a study of T cells in Graves' hyperthyroidism and ophthalmopathy. Turning to that study: Graves' hyperthyroidism is called stable when ophthalmopathy does not progress within 18 months.

The input for sequencing was peripheral blood mononuclear cells (PBMCs), taken at new diagnosis, from a patient treated with antithyroid drugs. This sequence was found in a woman aged 18-29 years with Graves disease. This rearrangement joins TRBV28 to TRBJ1-5; D is uncertain. For the CDR3, the DNA is TGTGCCAGCAGCGCCTCCCGGACGCAAGTGTATAGTCCCCAGCATTTT. Its protein is CASSASRTQVYSPQHF. Full variable domain (outside the CDR3, taken from reference TRBV28 and TRBJ1-5): DVKVTQSSRYLVKRTGEKVFLECVQDMDHENMFWYRQDPGLGLRLIYFSYDVKMKEKGDIPEGYSVSREKKERFSLILESASTNQTSMYLCASSASRTQVYSPQHFGDGTRLSIL.